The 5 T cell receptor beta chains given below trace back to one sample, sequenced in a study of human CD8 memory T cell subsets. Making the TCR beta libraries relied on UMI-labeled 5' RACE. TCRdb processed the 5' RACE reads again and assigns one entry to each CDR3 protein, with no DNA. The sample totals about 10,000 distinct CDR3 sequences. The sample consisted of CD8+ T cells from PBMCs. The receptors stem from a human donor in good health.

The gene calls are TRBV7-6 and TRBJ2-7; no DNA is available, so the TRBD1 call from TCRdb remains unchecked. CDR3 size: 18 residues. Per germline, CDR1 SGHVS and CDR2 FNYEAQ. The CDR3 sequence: CASSLGPYAGTGVNEQYF.

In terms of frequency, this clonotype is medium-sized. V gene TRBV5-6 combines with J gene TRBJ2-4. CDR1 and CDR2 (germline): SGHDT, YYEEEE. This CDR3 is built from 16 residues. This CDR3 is CASSLDPTRLYDIQYF.

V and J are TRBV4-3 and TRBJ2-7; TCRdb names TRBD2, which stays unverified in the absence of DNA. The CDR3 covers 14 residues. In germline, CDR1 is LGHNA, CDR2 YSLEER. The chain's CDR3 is CASSQDSGGGLQYF.

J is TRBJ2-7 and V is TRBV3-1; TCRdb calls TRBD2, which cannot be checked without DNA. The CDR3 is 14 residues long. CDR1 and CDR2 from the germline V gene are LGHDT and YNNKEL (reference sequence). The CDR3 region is CASSSLANSYEQYF.

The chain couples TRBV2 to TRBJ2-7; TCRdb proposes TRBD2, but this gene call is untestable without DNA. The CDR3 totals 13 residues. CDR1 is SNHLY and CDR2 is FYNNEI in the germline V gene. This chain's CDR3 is CASSVGGTYEQYF.